The 24 T cell receptor beta chains below come from one sample, sequenced in a study of blood T cell repertoires in COVID-19 (TCRdb year 2020). The method was the immunoSEQ multiplex PCR assay. TCRdb re-hosts the immuneACCESS table, in-frame sequences only. Its copies lack some clones; in the studies checked, an unresolved V gene accounts for under half of them, and the cause for the rest is not known. This sample comprises more than 65,000 clones, 82% of them detected only once. The top ten clones comprise around 9.7% of the sample. Sequencing used peripheral blood. The receptors shown here come from a woman older than 75 with acute or convalescent COVID-19.

The V and J genes are TRBV12-3 or TRBV12-4 and TRBJ2-3, with no clear D. V lost 2 bases and J lost 2, with 5 bases in between. CDR3 length: 13 residues. CDR3 loop: CASSLTYTDTQYF. CDR3 nucleotide sequence: TGTGCCAGCAGTTTAACCTACACAGATACGCAGTATTTT.

The V call is TRBV7-3, the J call TRBJ1-2; 7 positions match TRBD1. The V and J ends lost 3 bases and 0 bases, in that order; junction bases with no gene match: 4. CDR3 length: 15 residues. Looked up from germline, CDR1 is SGHTA and CDR2 is FQGTGA. CDR3 coding DNA: TGTGCCAGCAGCTTTGACAGGGCTACTAACTATGGCTACACCTTC. This sequence encodes CASSFDRATNYGYTF.

This chain connects TRBV19 to TRBJ1-4, with TRBD1 identical over 7 bases. This CDR3 spans 16 amino acids. V lost 6 bases, J lost 8 bases, and 15 bases stayed unmatched. The germline gives CDR1 LNHDA, CDR2 SQIVND (reference sequence). The DNA of the CDR3 is TGTGCCAGTAGGAACCGACAGGGTGCCTTCGGGGAAAAACTGTTTTTT. It encodes CASRNRQGAFGEKLFF.

The chain links TRBV2 to TRBJ2-5, with 8 bases lining up with TRBD2. This CDR3 contains 14 residues. V was pared by 1 base and J by 9 bases, with 7 bases of the junction left unmatched. CDR1 is SNHLY and CDR2 is FYNNEI in the germline V gene. CDR3 amino acids: CASSEGGTGGAQYF. The DNA of the CDR3 is TGTGCCAGCAGTGAAGGGGGTACCGGGGGGGCCCAGTACTTC.

V usage is TRBV10-3 and J usage is TRBJ2-3; 8 nucleotides match TRBD2. Germline V gives CDR1 ENHRY, CDR2 SYGVKD. The CDR3 is 14 residues long. The V segment lost 7 bases and the J segment 4 bases; nucleotides outside the gene matches: 7. The CDR3 DNA reads TGTGCCATCAATGCCCGTAGCGGGGCAGATACGCAGTATTTT. Protein product: CAINARSGADTQYF.

The rearrangement uses TRBV3-1 (or the pseudogene TRBV3-2) and TRBJ1-2, with TRBD1 identical over 7 bases. Per the germline V gene, CDR1 is LGHDT and CDR2 is YNNKEL (reference sequence). There are 16 residues in the CDR3. Trimming cost V 3 bases and J 0 bases; bases outside gene matches: 7. CDR3 DNA: TGTGCCAGCAGCCACCATACCGGGACAGCTAACTATGGCTACACCTTC. As protein: CASSHHTGTANYGYTF.

This chain joins TRBV29-1 and TRBJ2-5; D perhaps matches TRBD1 (5 bases). The CDR3 runs to 12 residues. The V gene lost 7 bases and the J gene lost 4 bases, with 13 bases spanning the gap. Germline assignment: CDR1 SQVTM and CDR2 ANQGSEA. CDR3 sequence: CSAGASGETQYF. The CDR3 coding sequence is TGCAGCGCTGGGGCCTCGGGAGAGACCCAGTACTTC.

The chain combines TRBV5-1 with TRBJ1-1, with TRBD1 matching over 9 bases. The J segment lost 3 bases and the V segment lost 2 bases, leaving 2 bases of the junction unmatched. Per germline, CDR1 SGHRS and CDR2 YFSETQ. The CDR3 covers 14 residues. CDR3 amino acids: CASSLRQGDTEAFF. The CDR3, as DNA: TGCGCCAGCAGCTTAAGACAGGGGGACACTGAAGCTTTCTTT. Full variable domain (rest looked up from reference TRBV5-1 and TRBJ1-1): KAGVTQTPRYLIKTRGQQVTLSCSPISGHRSVSWYQQTPGQGLQFLFEYFSETQRNKGNFPGRFSGRQFSNSRSEMNVSTLELGDSALYLCASSLRQGDTEAFFGQGTRLTVV.

The CDR3 loop reads CASSLARGNLLGEKLFF. The CDR3 DNA is TGTGCCAGCAGCTTGGCGCGGGGTAATTTATTGGGTGAAAAACTGTTTTTT. The chain joins TRBV5-8 to TRBJ1-4; D unclear. Per the germline V gene, CDR1 is SGHTS and CDR2 is YDEGEE. V lost 0 bases to trimming and J lost 7 bases, with 19 bases between them. This CDR3 has 17 residues. Supplemented by reference TRBV5-8 and TRBJ1-4, the full variable domain reads EAGVTQSPTHLIKTRGQQATLRCSPISGHTSVYWYQQALGLGLQFLLWYDEGEERNRGNFPPRFSGRQFPNYSSELNVNALELEDSALYLCASSLARGNLLGEKLFFGSGTQLSVL.

In the case of this clone: Sequence at one end of the junction differs from germline and may be a read error. This chain uses TRBV19 with TRBJ2-1; 14 bases map to TRBD2. The CDR3 contains 16 residues. CDR1 and CDR2 (germline): LNHDA, SQIVND (reference sequence). The CDR3 protein is CASSPGLAGGYDERFF. The CDR3 DNA follows: TGTGCCAGTAGTCCCGGACTAGCGGGGGGCTATGATGAGCGGTTCTTC. Looking up the rest from reference TRBV19 and TRBJ2-1 gives the full variable domain: DGGITQSPKYLFRKEGQNVTLSCEQNLNHDAMYWYRQDPGQGLRLIYYSQIVNDFQKGDIAEGYSVSREKKESFPLTVTSAQKNPTAFYLCASSPGLAGGYDERFFGPGTRLTVL.

The chain carries TRBV5-1 and TRBJ2-7; D is possibly TRBD1 (6 bases). The V end was cut by 2 bases, the J end by 6 bases, with 9 bases between. Germline lookup yields CDR1 SGHRS and CDR2 YFSETQ. The CDR3 has 12 residues. The CDR3 loop is CASSLQGVEQYF. CDR3 DNA: TGCGCCAGCAGCTTACAGGGAGTCGAGCAGTACTTC.

The chain uses TRBV9 and TRBJ2-3; 7 nucleotides align to TRBD2. J lost 0 bases, V lost 6 bases, and 4 bases had no gene match. The CDR3 runs 14 residues. Looked up from germline, CDR1 is SGDLS and CDR2 is YYNGEE. Written as DNA, the CDR3 is TGTGCCAGCAAGCGGGAATCTAGCACAGATACGCAGTATTTT. As protein: CASKRESSTDTQYF.

The chain recombines TRBV12-3 or TRBV12-4 with TRBJ2-1; D is possibly TRBD1 (6 bases). The germline V and J ends were trimmed by 6 bases and 7 bases, with 10 bases remaining between them. The CDR3 totals 12 residues. The CDR3 protein is CASRQQGNEQFF. The CDR3 DNA reads TGTGCCAGCAGGCAACAGGGAAATGAGCAGTTCTTC.

The chain combines TRBV30 with TRBJ2-2; 9 bases map to TRBD1. V lost 0 bases and J lost 5; bases outside the gene matches: 7. Germline V gene lookup returns CDR1 GTSNPN and CDR2 SVGIG (reference sequence). The CDR3 consists of 16 residues. CDR3: CAWSVKRDRVTGELFF. The CDR3 bases are TGTGCCTGGAGTGTCAAACGGGACAGGGTAACCGGGGAGCTGTTTTTT. The full variable domain, its missing parts supplied by reference TRBV30 and TRBJ2-2, is SQTIHQWPATLVQPVGSPLSLECTVEGTSNPNLYWYRQAAGRGLQLLFYSVGIGQISSEVPQNLSASRPQDRQFILSSKKLLLSDSGFYLCAWSVKRDRVTGELFFGEGSRLTVL.

The chain couples TRBV19 to TRBJ1-1; D ambiguous. V was trimmed by 5 bases and J by 6 bases, leaving 13 bases between them. This CDR3 spans 13 amino acids. Germline CDR1 reads LNHDA; CDR2 reads SQIVND (reference sequence). CDR3 in DNA: TGTGCCAGTAGTCTGAGGGATGTGTCTGAAGCTTTCTTT. This gives the protein CASSLRDVSEAFF.

The J gene is TRBJ2-7, the V gene TRBV19; D possibly corresponds to TRBD1 (5 bases). Trimming left V 6 bases short and J 3 bases short, with 12 bases between. This CDR3 has 13 amino acids. Germline V lookup: CDR1 LNHDA, CDR2 SQIVND (reference sequence). This chain's CDR3 is CASSEAGYYEQYF. The CDR3 coding sequence is TGTGCCAGTAGCGAGGCAGGGTACTACGAGCAGTACTTC.

This clone has a single count. This chain connects TRBV10-3 to TRBJ1-2, with D perhaps TRBD1 (5 bases). This CDR3 has 14 amino acids. Trimming pared 5 bases from V and 8 bases from J, leaving 18 bases between. Germline V gene data show CDR1 as ENHRY and CDR2 as SYGVKD. CDR3 DNA: TGTGCCATCAGTAATTCAGGGTTTGGGGGGGGCTACACCTTC. This codes for CAISNSGFGGGYTF.

The V call is TRBV27, the J call TRBJ1-4; a weak D match, TRBD1 (6 bases). The V gene lost 1 base and the J gene lost 7 bases, with 16 bases spanning the gap. The germline V gene encodes CDR1 MNHEY and CDR2 SMNVEV (reference sequence). The CDR3 runs 16 residues. DNA of the CDR3: TGTGCCAGCAGTTTATTAGCAGGGGAGTCAATTGAAAAACTGTTTTTT. This encodes CASSLLAGESIEKLFF.

The count of this clone is one. This chain uses TRBV11-3 with TRBJ1-2; TRBD1 matches at 8 bases. From germline, CDR1 is SGHNT and CDR2 YENEEA. This CDR3 region has 15 residues. Unmatched junction bases numbered 5, after V lost 0 bases and J lost 5 bases. CDR3: CASSLDRDRIYGYTF. The DNA for the CDR3 is TGTGCCAGCAGCTTAGACCGGGACAGGATTTATGGCTACACCTTC.

The V and J genes are TRBV5-4 and TRBJ2-3; 7 bases line up with TRBD1. Losses at the gene ends were 5 bases for V and 6 bases for J; bases not matched to a gene: 6. The CDR3 covers 13 residues. Germline V gene sequence: CDR1 SGHNT, CDR2 YYREEE (reference sequence). The CDR3 DNA is TGTGCCAGCAGTCCTACAGGGGTGGATACGCAGTATTTT. Its translation: CASSPTGVDTQYF.

This chain links TRBV6-5 with TRBJ1-1; 9 nucleotides align to TRBD1. CDR3 length: 16 amino acids. Germline V CDR1 and CDR2: MNHEY, SVGAGI. Trimming cost V 0 bases and J 4 bases; bases outside gene matches: 6. The CDR3 loop reads CASSYSSGQGGTEAFF. The DNA for the CDR3 is TGTGCCAGCAGTTACTCATCGGGACAGGGCGGCACTGAAGCTTTCTTT.

J is TRBJ1-2 and V is TRBV19; 8 bases are a match to TRBD1. The ends lost 2 bases at V and 4 bases at J; junction bases unmatched: 0. This CDR3 spans 13 amino acids. Germline V gene lookup returns CDR1 LNHDA and CDR2 SQIVND (reference sequence). The DNA for the CDR3 is TGTGCCAGTAGTATAACAGGGGGCTATGGCTACACCTTC. It codes for CASSITGGYGYTF.

CDR3 DNA: TGTGCCAGCAGCTTGGGACAGGTGAACACTGAAGCTTTCTTT. Protein: CASSLGQVNTEAFF. The chain couples TRBV7-9 to TRBJ1-1; TRBD1 agrees at 8 bases. V shed 3 bases and J 0 bases; nucleotides not matched to a gene: 0. The germline V gene encodes CDR1 SEHNR and CDR2 FQNEAQ (reference sequence). The CDR3 extends over 14 amino acids.

This chain links TRBV11-2 with TRBJ2-3, with 9 bases that match TRBD2. CDR1 is SGHAT and CDR2 is FQNNGV in the germline V gene. After removal of 2 bases from V and 1 base from J, the junction contained 4 bases not matched to a gene. This CDR3 spans 16 amino acids. The CDR3, as DNA: TGTGCCAGCAGCTTAAAGTCTAGCGGGGGCACAGATACGCAGTATTTT. It is translated as CASSLKSSGGTDTQYF. Variable domain in full (rest from reference TRBV11-2 and TRBJ2-3): EAGVAQSPRYKIIEKRQSVAFWCNPISGHATLYWYQQILGQGPKLLIQFQNNGVVDDSQLPKDRFSAERLKGVDSTLKIQPAKLEDSAVYLCASSLKSSGGTDTQYFGPGTRLTVL.